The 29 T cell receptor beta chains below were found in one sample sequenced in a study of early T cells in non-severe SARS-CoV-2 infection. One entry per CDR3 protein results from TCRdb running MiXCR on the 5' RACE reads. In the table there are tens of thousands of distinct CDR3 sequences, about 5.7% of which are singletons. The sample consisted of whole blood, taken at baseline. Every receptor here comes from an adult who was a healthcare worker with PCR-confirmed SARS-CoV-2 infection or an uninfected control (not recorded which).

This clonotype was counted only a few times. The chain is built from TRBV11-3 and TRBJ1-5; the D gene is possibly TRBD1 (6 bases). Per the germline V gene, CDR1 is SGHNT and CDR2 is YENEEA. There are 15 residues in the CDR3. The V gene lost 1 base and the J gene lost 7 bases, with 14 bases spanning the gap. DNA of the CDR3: TGTGCCAGCAGCTTAGCTACAGGGAGGGGACAGCCCCAGCATTTT. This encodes CASSLATGRGQPQHF. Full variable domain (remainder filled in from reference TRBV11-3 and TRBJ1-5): EAGVVQSPRYKIIEKKQPVAFWCNPISGHNTLYWYLQNLGQGPELLIRYENEEAVDDSQLPKDRFSAERLKGVDSTLKIQPAELGDSAVYLCASSLATGRGQPQHFGDGTRLSIL.

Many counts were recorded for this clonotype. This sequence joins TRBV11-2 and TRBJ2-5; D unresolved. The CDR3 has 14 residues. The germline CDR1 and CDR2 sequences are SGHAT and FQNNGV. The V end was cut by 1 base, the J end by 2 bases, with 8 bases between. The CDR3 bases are TGTGCCAGCAGCTTAGCAACTACTCAAGAGACCCAGTACTTC. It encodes CASSLATTQETQYF.

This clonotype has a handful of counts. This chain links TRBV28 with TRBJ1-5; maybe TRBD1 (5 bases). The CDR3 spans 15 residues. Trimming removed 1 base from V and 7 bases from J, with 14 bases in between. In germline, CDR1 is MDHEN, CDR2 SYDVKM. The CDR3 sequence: CASSLLADNRQPQHF. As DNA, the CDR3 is TGTGCCAGCAGTTTATTAGCGGACAACCGCCAGCCCCAGCATTTT.

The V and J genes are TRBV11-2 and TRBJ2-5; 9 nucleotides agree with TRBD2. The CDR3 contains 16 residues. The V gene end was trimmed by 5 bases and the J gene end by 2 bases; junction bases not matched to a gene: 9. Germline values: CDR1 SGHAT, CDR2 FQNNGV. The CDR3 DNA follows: TGTGCCAGCAGCCCCGGGACTAGCCTTACTCAAGAGACCCAGTACTTC. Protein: CASSPGTSLTQETQYF.

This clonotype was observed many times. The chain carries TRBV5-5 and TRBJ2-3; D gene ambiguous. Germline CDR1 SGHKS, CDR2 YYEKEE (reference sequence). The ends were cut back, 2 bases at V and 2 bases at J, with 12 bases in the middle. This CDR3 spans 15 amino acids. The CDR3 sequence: CASSLEDKYTDTQYF. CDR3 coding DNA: TGTGCCAGCAGCTTAGAAGACAAGTACACAGATACGCAGTATTTT.

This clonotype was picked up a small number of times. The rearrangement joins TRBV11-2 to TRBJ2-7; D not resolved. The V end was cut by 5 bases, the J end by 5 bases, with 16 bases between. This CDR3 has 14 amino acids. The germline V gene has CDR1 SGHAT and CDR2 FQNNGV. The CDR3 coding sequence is TGTGCCAGCAGCGTCGACGGACCTCGAGACGAGCAGTACTTC. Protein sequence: CASSVDGPRDEQYF. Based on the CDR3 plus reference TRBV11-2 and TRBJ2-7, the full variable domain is EAGVAQSPRYKIIEKRQSVAFWCNPISGHATLYWYQQILGQGPKLLIQFQNNGVVDDSQLPKDRFSAERLKGVDSTLKIQPAKLEDSAVYLCASSVDGPRDEQYFGPGTRLTVT.

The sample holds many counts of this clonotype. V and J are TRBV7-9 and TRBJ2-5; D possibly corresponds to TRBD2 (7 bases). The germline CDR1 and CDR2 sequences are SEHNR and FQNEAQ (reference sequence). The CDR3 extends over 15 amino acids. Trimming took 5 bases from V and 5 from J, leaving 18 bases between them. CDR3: CASSTLGGPGETQYF. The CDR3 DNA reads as TGTGCCAGCAGCACCCTCGGGGGGCCCGGGGAGACCCAGTACTTC.

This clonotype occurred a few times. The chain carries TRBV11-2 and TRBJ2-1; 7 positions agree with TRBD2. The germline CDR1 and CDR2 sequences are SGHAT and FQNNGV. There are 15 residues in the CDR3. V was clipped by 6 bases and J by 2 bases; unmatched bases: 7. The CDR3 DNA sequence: TGTGCCAGCAGACCGCCGGGGGGTACCTACAATGAGCAGTTCTTC. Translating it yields CASRPPGGTYNEQFF.

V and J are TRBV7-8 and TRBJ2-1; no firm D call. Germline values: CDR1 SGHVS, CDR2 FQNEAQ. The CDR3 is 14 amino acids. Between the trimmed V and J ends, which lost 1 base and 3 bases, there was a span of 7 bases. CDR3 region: CASSLVPGYNEQFF. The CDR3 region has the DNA TGTGCCAGCAGCTTAGTGCCAGGCTACAATGAGCAGTTCTTC.

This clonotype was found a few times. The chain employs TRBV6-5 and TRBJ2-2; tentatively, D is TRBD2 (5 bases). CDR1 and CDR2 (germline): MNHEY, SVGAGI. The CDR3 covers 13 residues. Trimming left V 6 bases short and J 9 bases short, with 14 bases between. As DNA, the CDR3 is TGTGCCAGCAGATCACTGGGGAGTAGGGAGCTGTTTTTT. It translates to CASRSLGSRELFF.

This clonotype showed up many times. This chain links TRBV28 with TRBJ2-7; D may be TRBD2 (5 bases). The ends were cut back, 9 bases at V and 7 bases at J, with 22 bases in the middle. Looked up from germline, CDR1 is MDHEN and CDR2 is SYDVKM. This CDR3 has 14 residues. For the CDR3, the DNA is TGTGCCAGTACCATACGGGAAAGCCGGCGAGAGCAGTACTTC. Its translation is CASTIRESRREQYF.

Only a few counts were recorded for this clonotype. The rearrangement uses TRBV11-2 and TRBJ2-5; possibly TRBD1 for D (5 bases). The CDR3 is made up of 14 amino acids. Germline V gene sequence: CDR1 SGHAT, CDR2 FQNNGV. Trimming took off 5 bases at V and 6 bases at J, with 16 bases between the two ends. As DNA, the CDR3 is TGTGCCAGCAGCCCATTGGCCAGGGCACAGACCCAGTACTTC. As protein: CASSPLARAQTQYF.

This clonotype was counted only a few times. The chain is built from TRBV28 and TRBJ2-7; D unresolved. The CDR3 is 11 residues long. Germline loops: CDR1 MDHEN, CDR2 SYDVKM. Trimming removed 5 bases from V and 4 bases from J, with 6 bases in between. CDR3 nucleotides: TGTGCCAGCAGTACCCAGTACGAGCAGTACTTC. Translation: CASSTQYEQYF.

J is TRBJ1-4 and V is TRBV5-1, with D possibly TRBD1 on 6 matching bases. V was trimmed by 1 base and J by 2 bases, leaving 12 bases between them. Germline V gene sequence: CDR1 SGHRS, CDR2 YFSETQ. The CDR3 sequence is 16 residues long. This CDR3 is CASSLTGLSTNEKLFF. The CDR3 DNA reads TGCGCCAGCAGCTTGACAGGGTTGTCGACTAATGAAAAACTGTTTTTT.

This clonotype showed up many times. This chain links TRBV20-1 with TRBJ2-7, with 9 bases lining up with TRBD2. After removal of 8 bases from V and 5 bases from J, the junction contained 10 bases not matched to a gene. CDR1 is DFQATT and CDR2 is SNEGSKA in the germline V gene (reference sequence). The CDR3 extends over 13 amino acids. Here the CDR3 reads CSRRASGDHEQYF. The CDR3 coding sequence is TGCAGTCGCAGGGCTAGCGGGGACCACGAGCAGTACTTC.

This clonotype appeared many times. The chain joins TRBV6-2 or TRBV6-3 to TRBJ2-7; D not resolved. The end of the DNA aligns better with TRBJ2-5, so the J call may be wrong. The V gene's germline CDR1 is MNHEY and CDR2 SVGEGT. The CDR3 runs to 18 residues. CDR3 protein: CASSSIIVSGTGSTTQYF. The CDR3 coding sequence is TGTGCCAGCAGTTCTATAATCGTGTCAGGTACCGGTTCCACGACCCAGTACTTC.

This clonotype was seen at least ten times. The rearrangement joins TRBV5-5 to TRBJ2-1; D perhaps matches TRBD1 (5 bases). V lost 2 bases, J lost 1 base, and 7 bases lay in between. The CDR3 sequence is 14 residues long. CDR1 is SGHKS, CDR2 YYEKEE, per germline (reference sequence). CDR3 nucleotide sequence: TGTGCCAGCAGCTTAGGGGTATCCTACAATGAGCAGTTCTTC. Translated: CASSLGVSYNEQFF.

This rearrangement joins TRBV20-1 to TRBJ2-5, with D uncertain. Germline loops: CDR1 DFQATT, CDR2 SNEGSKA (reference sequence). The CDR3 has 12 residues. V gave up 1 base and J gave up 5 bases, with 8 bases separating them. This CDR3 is CSARVGDETQYF. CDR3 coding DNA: TGCAGTGCTAGAGTAGGAGACGAGACCCAGTACTTC.

Here the CDR3 reads CASSPSGTGAYNQPQHF. In DNA, the CDR3 is TGTGCCAGCAGCCCAAGCGGGACAGGGGCTTACAATCAGCCCCAGCATTTT. The chain uses TRBV4-2 and TRBJ1-5; 10 bases are a match to TRBD1. After removal of 4 bases from V and 3 bases from J, the junction contained 9 bases not matched to a gene. Germline CDR1 reads LGHNA; CDR2 reads YNFKEQ. This CDR3 comprises 17 residues.

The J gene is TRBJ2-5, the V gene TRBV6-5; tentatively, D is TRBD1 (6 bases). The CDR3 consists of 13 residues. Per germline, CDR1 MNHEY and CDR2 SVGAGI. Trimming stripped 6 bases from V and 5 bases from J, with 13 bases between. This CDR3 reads CASRMDSPETQYF. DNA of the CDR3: TGTGCCAGCAGGATGGACAGCCCGGAGACCCAGTACTTC.

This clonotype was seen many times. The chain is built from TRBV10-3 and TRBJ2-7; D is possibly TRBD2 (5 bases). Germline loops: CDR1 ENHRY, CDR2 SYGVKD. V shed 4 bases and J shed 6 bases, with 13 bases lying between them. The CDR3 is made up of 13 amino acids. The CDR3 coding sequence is TGTGCCATCAGTGCGGACTCCGCGACCGAGCAGTACTTC. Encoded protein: CAISADSATEQYF.

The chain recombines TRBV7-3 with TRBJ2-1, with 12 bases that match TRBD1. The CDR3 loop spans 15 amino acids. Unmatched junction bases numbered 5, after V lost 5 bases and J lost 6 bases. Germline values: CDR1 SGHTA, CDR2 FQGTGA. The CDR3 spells CASSVGTGGRNEQFF. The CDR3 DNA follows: TGTGCCAGCAGCGTTGGGACAGGGGGCCGCAATGAGCAGTTCTTC.

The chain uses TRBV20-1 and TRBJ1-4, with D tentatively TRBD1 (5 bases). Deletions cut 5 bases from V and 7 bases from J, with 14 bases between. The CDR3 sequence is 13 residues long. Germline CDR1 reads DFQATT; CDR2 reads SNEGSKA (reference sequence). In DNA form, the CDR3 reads TGCAGTGCTCCGCCGGGGGTTGGTGAAAAACTGTTTTTT. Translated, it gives CSAPPGVGEKLFF.

The CDR3 here is CATSSPPVYEQYF. The CDR3 region has the DNA TGTGCCACCAGCAGTCCTCCGGTTTACGAGCAGTACTTC. This chain uses TRBV15 with TRBJ2-7; no definite D call. The V end lost 3 bases, the J end lost 4 bases, and 10 bases lay between the germline ends. This CDR3 has 13 residues. Germline CDR1 reads LNHNV; CDR2 reads YYDKDF (reference sequence). The full variable domain, in which reference TRBV15 and TRBJ2-7 provide the parts outside the CDR3, is DAMVIQNPRYQVTQFGKPVTLSCSQTLNHNVMYWYQQKSSQAPKLLFHYYDKDFNNEADTPDNFQSRRPNTSFCFLDIRSPGLGDTAMYLCATSSPPVYEQYFGPGTRLTVT.

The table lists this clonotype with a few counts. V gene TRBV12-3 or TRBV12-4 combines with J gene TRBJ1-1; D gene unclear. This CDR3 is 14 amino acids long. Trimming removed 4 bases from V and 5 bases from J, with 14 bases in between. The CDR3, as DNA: TGTGCCAGCAGTTACCCCCAGGTTCGGACTGAAGCTTTCTTT. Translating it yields CASSYPQVRTEAFF.

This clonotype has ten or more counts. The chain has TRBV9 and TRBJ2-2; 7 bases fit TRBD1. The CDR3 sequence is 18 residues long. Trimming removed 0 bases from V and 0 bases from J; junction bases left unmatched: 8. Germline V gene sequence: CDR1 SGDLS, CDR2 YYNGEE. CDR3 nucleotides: TGTGCCAGCAGCGTAGGCAGCGAGGGGGCCACGAACACCGGGGAGCTGTTTTTT. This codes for CASSVGSEGATNTGELFF.

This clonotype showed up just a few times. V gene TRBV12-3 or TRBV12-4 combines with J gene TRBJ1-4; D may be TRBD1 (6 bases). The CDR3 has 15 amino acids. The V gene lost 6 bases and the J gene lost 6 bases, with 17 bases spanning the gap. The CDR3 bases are TGTGCCAGCAGGCCGGCCCGGGGGGCTGATGAAAAACTGTTTTTT. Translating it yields CASRPARGADEKLFF.

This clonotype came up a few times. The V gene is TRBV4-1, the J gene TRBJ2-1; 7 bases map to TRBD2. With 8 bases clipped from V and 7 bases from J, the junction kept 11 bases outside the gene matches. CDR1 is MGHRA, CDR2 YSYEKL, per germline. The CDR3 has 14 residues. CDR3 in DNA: TGCGCCAGCGCCCAGCCATGGGGAGGGAATGAGCAGTTCTTC. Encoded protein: CASAQPWGGNEQFF.

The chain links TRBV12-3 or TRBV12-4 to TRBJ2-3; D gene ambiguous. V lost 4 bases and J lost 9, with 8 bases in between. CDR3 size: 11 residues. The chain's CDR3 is CASSSVETQYF. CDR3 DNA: TGTGCCAGCAGTTCGGTGGAGACGCAGTATTTT.